This TCR beta chain was captured in a study of cytomegalovirus exposure and HLA in healthy donors. Looking at the study overall: Within an early data release were about 85 million unique TCRs drawn from HLA-typed donors.

Overall study results and limits: Reportedly, fewer N-insertions than the roughly 690-donor mean appeared in an Asian-associated ancestry cluster in a later analysis. In a later analysis, TCR beta V- and J-gene trimming showed a link to a missense DCLRE1C variant.

The PCR was carried out with 60 Vbeta primers and 13 Jbeta primers. The assay was immunoSEQ multiplex PCR, and TCRdb's table has in-frame clones only and misses some. Of about 170,000 clones in the sample, 80% to 90% were seen once. CDR3 length: 15 residues. Per the germline V gene, CDR1 is SGHNT and CDR2 is YYREEE (reference sequence). The trim removed 2 bases at V and 0 bases at J, leaving 3 bases unmatched. Although they were nominally healthy when sampled, donors likely had unrecorded immune exposures. About this clone: Its antigen is not known.

The sequence was collected from a man younger than 35 in good health and CMV-seropositive. The sample was PBMCs. This sequence joins TRBV5-4 and TRBJ1-1; 8 nucleotides agree with TRBD1. The CDR3 protein is CASSFRQGMNTEAFF. CDR3 bases: TGTGCCAGCAGCTTCCGACAGGGGATGAACACTGAAGCTTTCTTT.